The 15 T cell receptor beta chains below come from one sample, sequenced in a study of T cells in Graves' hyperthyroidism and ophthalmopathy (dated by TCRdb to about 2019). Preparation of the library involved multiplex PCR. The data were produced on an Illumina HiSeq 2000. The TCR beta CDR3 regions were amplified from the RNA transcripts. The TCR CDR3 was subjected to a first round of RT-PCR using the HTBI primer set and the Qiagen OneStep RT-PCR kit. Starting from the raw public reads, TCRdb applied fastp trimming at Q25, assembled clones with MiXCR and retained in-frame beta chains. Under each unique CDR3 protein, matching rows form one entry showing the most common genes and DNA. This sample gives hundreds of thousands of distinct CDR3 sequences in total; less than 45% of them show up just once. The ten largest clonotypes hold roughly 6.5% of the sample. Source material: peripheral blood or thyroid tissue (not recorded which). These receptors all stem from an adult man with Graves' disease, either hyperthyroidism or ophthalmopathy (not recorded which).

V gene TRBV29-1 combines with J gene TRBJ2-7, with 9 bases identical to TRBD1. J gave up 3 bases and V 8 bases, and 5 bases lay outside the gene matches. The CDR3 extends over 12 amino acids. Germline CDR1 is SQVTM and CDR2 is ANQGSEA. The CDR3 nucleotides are TGCAGCAGGACAGGGGCGCGCTACGAGCAGTACTTC. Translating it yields CSRTGARYEQYF.

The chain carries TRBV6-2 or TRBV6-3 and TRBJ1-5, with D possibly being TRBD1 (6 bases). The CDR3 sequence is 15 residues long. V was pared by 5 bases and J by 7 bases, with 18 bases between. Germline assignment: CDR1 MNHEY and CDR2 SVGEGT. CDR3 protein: CASSLGGGSGQPQHF. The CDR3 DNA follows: TGTGCCAGCAGTCTGGGAGGGGGTTCAGGGCAGCCCCAGCATTTT.

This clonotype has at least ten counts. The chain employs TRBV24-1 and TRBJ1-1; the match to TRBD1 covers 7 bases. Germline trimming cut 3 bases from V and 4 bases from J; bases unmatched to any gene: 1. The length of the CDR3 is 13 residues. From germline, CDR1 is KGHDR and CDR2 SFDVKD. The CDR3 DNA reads TGTGCCACCAGTGATCACAGGGGCACTGAAGCTTTCTTT. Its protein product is CATSDHRGTEAFF.

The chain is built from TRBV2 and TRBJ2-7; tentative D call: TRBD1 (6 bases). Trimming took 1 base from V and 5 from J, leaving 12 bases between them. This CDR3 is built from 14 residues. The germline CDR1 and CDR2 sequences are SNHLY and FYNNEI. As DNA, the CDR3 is TGTGCCAGCAGTGAAGTTGGGGGCAGGGACGAGCAGTACTTC. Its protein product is CASSEVGGRDEQYF.

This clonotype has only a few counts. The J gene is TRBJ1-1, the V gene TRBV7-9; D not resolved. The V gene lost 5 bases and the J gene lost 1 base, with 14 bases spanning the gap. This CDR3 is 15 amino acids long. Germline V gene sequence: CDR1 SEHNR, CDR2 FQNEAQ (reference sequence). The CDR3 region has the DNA TGTGCCAGCAGCCCCAGACCGGAGGGGAACACTGAAGCTTTCTTT. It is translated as CASSPRPEGNTEAFF.

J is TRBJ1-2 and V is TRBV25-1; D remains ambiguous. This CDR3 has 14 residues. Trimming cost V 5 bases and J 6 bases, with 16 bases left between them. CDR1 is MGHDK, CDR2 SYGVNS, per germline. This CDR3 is CASSKVFSGNGYTF. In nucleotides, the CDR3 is TGTGCCAGCAGTAAAGTCTTCAGTGGGAATGGCTACACCTTC.

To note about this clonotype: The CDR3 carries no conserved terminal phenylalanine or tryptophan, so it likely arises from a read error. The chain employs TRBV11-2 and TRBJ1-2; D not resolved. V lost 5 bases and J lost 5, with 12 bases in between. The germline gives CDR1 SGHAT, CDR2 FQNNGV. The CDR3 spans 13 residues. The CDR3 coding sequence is TGTGCCAGCAGCCTCGCAGGTAGATATGGCTACACCCTC. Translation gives CASSLAGRYGYTL.

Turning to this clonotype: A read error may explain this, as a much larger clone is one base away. The CDR3 DNA reads TGTGCCAGCACTGACAGGGCGAACACCGGGGAGCTGTTTTTT. It specifies CASTDRANTGELFF. The rearrangement links TRBV2 to TRBJ2-2, with 7 bases aligning to TRBD1. This CDR3 contains 14 residues. With 7 bases clipped from V and 0 bases from J, the junction kept 2 bases outside the gene matches. Germline CDR1 is SNHLY and CDR2 is FYNNEI.

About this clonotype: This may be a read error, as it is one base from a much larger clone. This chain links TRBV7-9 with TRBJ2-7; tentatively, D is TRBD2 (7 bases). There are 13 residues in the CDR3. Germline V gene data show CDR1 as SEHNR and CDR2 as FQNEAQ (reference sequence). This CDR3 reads CAGSPRGGGEQYF. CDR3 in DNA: TGTGCCGGCAGCCCCAGGGGAGGGGGTGAGCAGTACTTC.

The CDR3 here is CASSLPGQGDETQYF. CDR3 coding DNA: TGTGCCAGCAGTTTACCGGGACAGGGAGACGAGACCCAGTACTTC. The chain joins TRBV12-3 or TRBV12-4 to TRBJ2-5, with 9 positions matching TRBD1. J gave up 5 bases and V 2 bases, and 6 bases lay outside the gene matches. The CDR3 totals 15 residues.

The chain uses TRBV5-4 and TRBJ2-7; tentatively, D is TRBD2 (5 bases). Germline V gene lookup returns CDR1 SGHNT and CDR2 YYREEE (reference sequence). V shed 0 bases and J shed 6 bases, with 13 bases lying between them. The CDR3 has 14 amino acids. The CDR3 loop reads CASSLATGIGEQYF. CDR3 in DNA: TGTGCCAGCAGCTTGGCGACGGGGATCGGCGAGCAGTACTTC.

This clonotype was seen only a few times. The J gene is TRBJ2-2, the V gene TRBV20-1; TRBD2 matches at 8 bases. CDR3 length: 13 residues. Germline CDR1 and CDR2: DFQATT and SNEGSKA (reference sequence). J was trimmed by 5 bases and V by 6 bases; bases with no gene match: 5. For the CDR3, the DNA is TGCAGTGCCGAGAGCGGGAGTACCGGGGAGCTGTTTTTT. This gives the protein CSAESGSTGELFF.

CDR3 nucleotides: TGTGCCAGCAGTTTAATGGTACCGAATCAGCCCCAGCATTTT. This translates into CASSLMVPNQPQHF. The chain uses TRBV12-3 or TRBV12-4 and TRBJ1-5; D unclear. The CDR3 extends over 14 amino acids. V was clipped by 2 bases and J by 4 bases, with 9 bases between them.

The CDR3 protein is CASSSHDLQGLNSPLHF. In DNA, the CDR3 is TGTGCCAGCAGCTCGCACGACCTACAGGGCCTAAATTCACCCCTCCACTTT. The rearrangement links TRBV11-1 to TRBJ1-6; weak D call: TRBD1 (6 bases). The CDR3 sequence is 17 residues long. Germline V lookup: CDR1 SGHAT, CDR2 FQDESV (reference sequence). V shed 4 bases and J shed 7 bases, with 20 bases lying between them.

CDR3 bases: TGTGCCAGCAGCTTAGGGAATGACAGGGGGCGATCTGGCTACACCTTC. Translation gives CASSLGNDRGRSGYTF. The V call is TRBV7-3, the J call TRBJ1-2; 10 nucleotides align to TRBD1. The germline V gene has CDR1 SGHTA and CDR2 FQGTGA. V dropped 2 bases and J dropped 7; count of bases not matched to a gene: 10. This CDR3 region has 16 residues.